This T cell receptor beta chain was retrieved from a study of shared T cell receptors in the human thymus. The CDR3 extends over 13 amino acids. Clones were read by immunoSEQ multiplex PCR, and TCRdb kept only the in-frame ones, dropping some. The sample carries 500,000 to 750,000 clones, approximately 87% recorded once. The same sample was also used in a study of human thymus T cells. Per that paper: The source of the thymus tissue was resections taken during corrective heart surgery. Thymic repertoires from unrelated individuals overlapped highly, related research reported.

The source material was thymocytes. This chain links TRBV7-5 with TRBJ2-7; the table calls TRBD1, which could not be checked here. TRBV7-5 constitutes a pseudogene. The TCR sequence derives from a boy less than two years old with a congenital heart defect. The CDR3 DNA sequence: TGTGCCAGAAGCTTAGAACAGGGGGACGAGCAGTACTTC. This sequence encodes CARSLEQGDEQYF.